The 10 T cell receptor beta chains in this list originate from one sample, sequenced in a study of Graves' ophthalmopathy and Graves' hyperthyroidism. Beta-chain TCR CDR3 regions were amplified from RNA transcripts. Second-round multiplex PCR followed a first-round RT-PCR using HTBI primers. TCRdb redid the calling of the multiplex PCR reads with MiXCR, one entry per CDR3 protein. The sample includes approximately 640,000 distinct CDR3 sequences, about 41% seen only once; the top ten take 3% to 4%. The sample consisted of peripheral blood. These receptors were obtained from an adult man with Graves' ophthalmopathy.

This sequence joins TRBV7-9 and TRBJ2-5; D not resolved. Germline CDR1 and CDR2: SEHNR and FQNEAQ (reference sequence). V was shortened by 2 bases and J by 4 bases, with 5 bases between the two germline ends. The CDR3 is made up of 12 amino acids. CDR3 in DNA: TGTGCCAGCAGCTTAAACACAGAGACCCAGTACTTC. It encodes CASSLNTETQYF.

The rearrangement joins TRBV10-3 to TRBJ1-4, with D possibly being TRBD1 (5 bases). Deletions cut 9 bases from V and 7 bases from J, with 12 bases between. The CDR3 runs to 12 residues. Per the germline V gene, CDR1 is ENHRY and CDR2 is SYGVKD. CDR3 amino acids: CAMARGGEKLFF. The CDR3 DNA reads TGTGCCATGGCTCGGGGGGGTGAAAAACTGTTTTTT.

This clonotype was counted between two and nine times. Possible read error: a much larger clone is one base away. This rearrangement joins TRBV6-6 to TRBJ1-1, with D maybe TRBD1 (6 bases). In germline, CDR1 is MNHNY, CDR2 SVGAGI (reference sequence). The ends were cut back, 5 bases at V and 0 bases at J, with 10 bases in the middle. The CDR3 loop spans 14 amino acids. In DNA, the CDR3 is TGTGCCAGCAGTGAAAGGGGGATGAACACTGAAGCTTTCTTT. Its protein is CASSERGMNTEAFF.

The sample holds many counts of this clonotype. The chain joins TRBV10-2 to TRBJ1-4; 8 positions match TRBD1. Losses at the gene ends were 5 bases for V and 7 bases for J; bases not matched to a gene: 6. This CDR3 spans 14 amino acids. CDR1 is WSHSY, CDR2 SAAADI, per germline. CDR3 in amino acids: CASSLDRGAEKLFF. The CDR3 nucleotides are TGCGCCAGCAGTCTTGACAGGGGCGCTGAAAAACTGTTTTTT.

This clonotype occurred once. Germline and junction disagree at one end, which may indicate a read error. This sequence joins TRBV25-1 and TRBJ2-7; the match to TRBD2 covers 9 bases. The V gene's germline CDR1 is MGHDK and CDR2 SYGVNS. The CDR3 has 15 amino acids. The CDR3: CACSATAGGLDEQYF. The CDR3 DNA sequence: TGTGCCTGCAGTGCAACCGCGGGGGGGCTGGACGAGCAGTACTTC.

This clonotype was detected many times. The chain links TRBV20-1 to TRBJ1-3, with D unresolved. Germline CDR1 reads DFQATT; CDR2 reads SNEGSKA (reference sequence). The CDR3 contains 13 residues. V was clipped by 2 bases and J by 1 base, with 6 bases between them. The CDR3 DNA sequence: TGCAGTGCTAGACAGGTTTCTGGAAACACCATATATTTT. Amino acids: CSARQVSGNTIYF.

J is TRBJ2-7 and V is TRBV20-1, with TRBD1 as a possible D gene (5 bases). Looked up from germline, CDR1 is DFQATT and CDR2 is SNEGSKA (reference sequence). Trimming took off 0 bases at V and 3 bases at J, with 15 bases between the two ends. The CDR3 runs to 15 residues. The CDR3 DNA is TGCAGTGCTAGAGATGGTCAAGGGGCCGGCTACGAGCAGTACTTC. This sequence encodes CSARDGQGAGYEQYF.

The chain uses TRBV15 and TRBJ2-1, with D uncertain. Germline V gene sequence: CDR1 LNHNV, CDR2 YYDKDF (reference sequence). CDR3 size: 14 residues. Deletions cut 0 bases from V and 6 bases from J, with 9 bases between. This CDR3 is CATSRDLGANEQFF. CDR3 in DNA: TGTGCCACCAGCAGAGATCTCGGTGCCAATGAGCAGTTCTTC. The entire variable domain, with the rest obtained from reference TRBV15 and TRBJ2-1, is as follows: DAMVIQNPRYQVTQFGKPVTLSCSQTLNHNVMYWYQQKSSQAPKLLFHYYDKDFNNEADTPDNFQSRRPNTSFCFLDIRSPGLGDTAMYLCATSRDLGANEQFFGPGTRLTVL.

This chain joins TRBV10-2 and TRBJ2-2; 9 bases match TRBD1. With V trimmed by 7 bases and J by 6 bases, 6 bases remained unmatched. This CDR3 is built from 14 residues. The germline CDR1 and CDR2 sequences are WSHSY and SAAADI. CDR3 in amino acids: CASKGQGNAGELFF. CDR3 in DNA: TGCGCCAGCAAGGGACAGGGTAACGCCGGGGAGCTGTTTTTT.

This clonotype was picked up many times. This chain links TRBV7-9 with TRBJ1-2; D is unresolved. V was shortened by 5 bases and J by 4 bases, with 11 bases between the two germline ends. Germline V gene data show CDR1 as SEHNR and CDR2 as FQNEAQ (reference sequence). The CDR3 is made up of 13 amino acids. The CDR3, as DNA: TGTGCCAGCAGCCAAGCATGGGCCTATGGCTACACCTTC. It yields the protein CASSQAWAYGYTF.